The source of this T cell receptor beta chain is a study of T cell changes during pregnancy in multiple sclerosis. Profiling relied on immunoSEQ multiplex PCR, and the TCRdb table lists in-frame clones only, not all of them. The sample has under 110,000 clones, 92% seen once. This TCR was sampled from a female donor with multiple sclerosis, enrolled in a pregnancy study. Sequences were derived from peripheral blood, sampled after pregnancy.

The CDR3 nucleotides read TGTGCCAGCAGCAGGCGGACAGAAATGAACACTGAAGCTTTCTTT. Its protein is CASSRRTEMNTEAFF. The V call is TRBV7-6, the J call TRBJ1-1, with D possibly matching TRBD1 (6 bases). This CDR3 region has 15 residues. The germline gives CDR1 SGHVS, CDR2 FNYEAQ. V was cut by 5 bases and J by 0 bases, with 13 bases left in between.